These 15 T cell receptor beta chains were sequenced from one sample in a study of shared clonotypes between healthy human individuals. The protocol was immunoSEQ multiplex PCR, while the TCRdb copy is restricted to in-frame clones and leaves out a portion. The sample has fewer than 600,000 clones, approximately 80% seen once. The sequenced sample was PBMCs. Receptors were obtained from a woman aged 40 to 55 in good health. Some clones in this sample may be carry-over from other donors' samples.

The rearrangement links TRBV16 to TRBJ2-3, with D uncertain. The CDR3 sequence is 14 residues long. The germline V and J ends were trimmed by 0 bases and 1 base, with 5 bases remaining between them. Germline V gene data show CDR1 as KGHSY and CDR2 as FQNENV. CDR3 nucleotides: TGTGCCAGCAGCCAATCAGTAGGCACAGATACGCAGTATTTT. This gives the protein CASSQSVGTDTQYF.

This clone showed up just a few times. This chain uses TRBV4-2 with TRBJ2-3; the D is unclear. Germline CDR1 and CDR2: LGHNA and YNFKEQ. The V end was cut by 2 bases, the J end by 2 bases, with 8 bases between. The CDR3 extends over 14 amino acids. The CDR3 region is CASSQSSYTDTQYF. The CDR3 nucleotides read TGTGCCAGCAGCCAATCCTCGTACACAGATACGCAGTATTTT.

This clone was detected only once. The rearrangement joins TRBV7-2 to TRBJ2-1; a weak D match, TRBD1 (8 bases). Germline CDR1 SGHTA, CDR2 FQGNSA. The length of the CDR3 is 16 residues. V was trimmed by 2 bases and J by 9 bases, leaving 20 bases between them. The CDR3 region has the DNA TGTGCCAGCAGCTTACCCGCTAGCGGACAGGGCGGTGAGCAGTTCTTC. Amino acids: CASSLPASGQGGEQFF. The full variable domain, rest sourced from reference TRBV7-2 and TRBJ2-1, is GAGVSQSPSNKVTEKGKDVELRCDPISGHTALYWYRQSLGQGLEFLIYFQGNSAPDKSGLPSDRFSAERTGGSVSTLTIQRTQQEDSAVYLCASSLPASGQGGEQFFGPGTRLTVL.

CDR3 bases: TGTGCCAGCAGTTTATTGGGGATAGAGACCCAGTACTTC. It encodes CASSLLGIETQYF. The V gene is TRBV28, the J gene TRBJ2-5, with unresolved D. The V and J ends lost 1 base and 4 bases respectively, with 7 bases between them. CDR1 and CDR2 from the germline V gene are MDHEN and SYDVKM. The CDR3 sequence is 13 residues long. Full variable domain (remainder filled in from reference TRBV28 and TRBJ2-5): DVKVTQSSRYLVKRTGEKVFLECVQDMDHENMFWYRQDPGLGLRLIYFSYDVKMKEKGDIPEGYSVSREKKERFSLILESASTNQTSMYLCASSLLGIETQYFGPGTRLLVL.

The CDR3 DNA follows: TGTGCCAGCACCAGAGCGGGGATGGAGACCCAGTACTTC. This translates into CASTRAGMETQYF. This chain joins TRBV28 and TRBJ2-5, with TRBD2 identical over 7 bases. V was pared by 7 bases and J by 5 bases, with 7 bases of the junction left unmatched. The V gene's germline CDR1 is MDHEN and CDR2 SYDVKM. The CDR3 loop spans 13 amino acids.

The chain carries TRBV6-6 and TRBJ1-4; D not resolved. Looked up from germline, CDR1 is MNHNY and CDR2 is SVGAGI (reference sequence). Trimming left V 2 bases short and J 8 bases short, with 9 bases between. The CDR3 has 13 amino acids. The CDR3 sequence: CASSYTMAEKLFF. The DNA for the CDR3 is TGTGCCAGCAGTTACACGATGGCCGAAAAACTGTTTTTT.

The V and J genes are TRBV28 and TRBJ2-7, with 8 bases lining up with TRBD1. Losses at the gene ends were 7 bases for V and 0 bases for J; bases not matched to a gene: 8. CDR3 length equals 15 residues. CDR1 is MDHEN, CDR2 SYDVKM, per germline. CDR3 in amino acids: CASTTGTGFSYEQYF. The CDR3 DNA is TGTGCCAGCACAACCGGGACAGGCTTCTCCTACGAGCAGTACTTC. The full variable domain, completed using reference TRBV28 and TRBJ2-7, is DVKVTQSSRYLVKRTGEKVFLECVQDMDHENMFWYRQDPGLGLRLIYFSYDVKMKEKGDIPEGYSVSREKKERFSLILESASTNQTSMYLCASTTGTGFSYEQYFGPGTRLTVT.

The sample holds a few counts of this clone. V and J are TRBV28 and TRBJ1-5; D is ambiguous. V shed 1 base and J shed 0 bases, with 7 bases lying between them. Germline-derived CDR1 and CDR2 are MDHEN and SYDVKM. The CDR3 is 15 residues long. CDR3: CASSLSGDSNQPQHF. CDR3 DNA: TGTGCCAGCAGTTTATCGGGCGATAGCAATCAGCCCCAGCATTTT.

This chain connects TRBV4-3 to TRBJ1-1, with D uncertain. Germline V gene lookup returns CDR1 LGHNA and CDR2 YSLEER. V dropped 2 bases and J dropped 5 bases, with 15 bases sitting between them. This CDR3 region has 15 residues. The CDR3 DNA follows: TGCGCCAGCAGCCAATCTACTATTCCGGGGACTGAAGCTTTCTTT. Encoded protein: CASSQSTIPGTEAFF.

The chain links TRBV5-8 to TRBJ1-3; maybe TRBD1 (6 bases). The CDR3 spans 16 residues. Germline assignment: CDR1 SGHTS and CDR2 YDEGEE. Trimming took 2 bases from V and 4 from J, leaving 16 bases between them. The CDR3 nucleotides are TGTGCCAGCAGCTTCGACAGGAGGCAACGGGGAAACACCATATATTTT. Translating gives CASSFDRRQRGNTIYF.

The chain couples TRBV21-1 to TRBJ1-2; TRBD1 is the table's D call and was not checked against the DNA. TRBV21-1 is listed as a pseudogene. The CDR3 spans 16 residues. The CDR3 DNA reads as TGTGCCAGCACAGGGTCCACGAGGACAGATCTCTATGGCTACACCTTC. Translation gives CASTGSTRTDLYGYTF.

The chain is built from TRBV6-6 and TRBJ1-1, with D possibly being TRBD1 (6 bases). CDR3 length: 15 residues. The V gene's germline CDR1 is MNHNY and CDR2 SVGAGI (reference sequence). V dropped 2 bases and J dropped 0 bases, with 10 bases sitting between them. CDR3 nucleotide sequence: TGTGCCAGCAGTTACCGGGACACTATGAACACTGAAGCTTTCTTT. It specifies CASSYRDTMNTEAFF.

The rearrangement uses TRBV29-1 and TRBJ2-1; D tentatively fits TRBD1 or TRBD2 (5 bases each). This CDR3 has 13 residues. Germline CDR1 reads SQVTM; CDR2 reads ANQGSEA. Trimming left V 7 bases short and J 0 bases short, with 10 bases between. The DNA of the CDR3 is TGCAGCGGGGGGAGCGGCTCCTACAATGAGCAGTTCTTC. Protein: CSGGSGSYNEQFF.

This clone was counted once. This sequence joins TRBV4-3 and TRBJ1-1, with D unresolved. Trimming cost V 0 bases and J 6 bases, with 20 bases left between them. CDR1 is LGHNA and CDR2 is YSLEER in the germline V gene. There are 17 residues in the CDR3. The DNA for the CDR3 is TGCGCCAGCAGCCAAGATGCCCGGACCACCCTTGTGGCTGAAGCTTTCTTT. It specifies CASSQDARTTLVAEAFF.

V and J are TRBV7-9 and TRBJ2-3, with D perhaps TRBD2 (6 bases). CDR3 size: 14 residues. From germline, CDR1 is SEHNR and CDR2 FQNEAQ (reference sequence). V lost 4 bases to trimming and J lost 6 bases, with 14 bases between them. The CDR3 protein is CASSSSKRGDTQYF. CDR3 sequence (DNA): TGTGCCAGCAGCTCAAGCAAACGGGGGGATACGCAGTATTTT.